The 18 T cell receptor beta chains below come from one sample, sequenced in a study of T cells in Graves' hyperthyroidism and ophthalmopathy (dated by TCRdb to 2018 to 2020). The protocol used for the library was multiplex PCR. The sample was run on an Illumina HiSeq 2000. The TCR beta CDR3 regions were amplified from the RNA transcripts. For the first round of RT-PCR on the TCR CDR3, the HTBI primer set was used together with the Qiagen OneStep RT-PCR kit. TCRdb ran its own pipeline on the public reads, namely fastp trimming at Q25 and MiXCR clone calling, and kept in-frame beta chains. Duplicate CDR3 protein sequences are folded into a single record with the most common DNA and genes. The sample table records about 840,000 distinct CDR3 sequences; around 39% of these occur just once. The top ten constitute 8.9% of the sample. Sample: blood. The receptors derive from a man younger than 30 with Graves' hyperthyroidism.

This clonotype has at least ten counts. J is TRBJ2-2 and V is TRBV11-3; tentative D call: TRBD1 (6 bases). CDR1 and CDR2 from the germline V gene are SGHNT and YENEEA. The CDR3 spans 14 residues. V shed 2 bases and J shed 3 bases, with 7 bases lying between them. The CDR3: CASSLHRDTGELFF. In DNA, the CDR3 is TGTGCCAGCAGCTTACACAGGGACACCGGGGAGCTGTTTTTT.

With regard to this clonotype: Without the conserved terminal phenylalanine or tryptophan, this CDR3 likely stems from a read error. No DNA is shown, since the ends of the CDR3 on it are uncertain; the CDR3 is the one TCRdb lists. The rearrangement links TRBV2 to TRBJ1-6; the D call TRBD1 from the table was never checked on the DNA. The CDR3 spans 15 amino acids, including both terminal residues. Germline V gene lookup returns CDR1 SNHLY and CDR2 FYNNEI. CDR3 sequence reads: CASSQEAGDNSPHHS.

The chain links TRBV29-1 to TRBJ2-2; D gene unclear. The V gene lost 8 bases and the J gene lost 4 bases, with 8 bases spanning the gap. Germline CDR1 and CDR2: SQVTM and ANQGSEA. CDR3 size: 11 residues. The CDR3 protein is CSLGVTGELFF. DNA for the CDR3: TGCAGCTTAGGAGTCACCGGGGAGCTGTTTTTT.

The chain uses TRBV7-2 and TRBJ2-5; weak D call: TRBD1 (5 bases). With 1 base removed from V and 5 bases from J, the gap between germline ends came to 17 bases. CDR1 is SGHTA, CDR2 FQGNSA, per germline. The CDR3 is made up of 16 amino acids. The CDR3 protein is CASSLVRRGVGETQYF. In nucleotides, the CDR3 is TGTGCCAGCAGCTTAGTCCGAAGGGGCGTGGGGGAGACCCAGTACTTC.

This clonotype was detected a few times. The chain's CDR3 is CASSLDRGSAFF. The CDR3, as DNA: TGTGCCAGCAGCTTGGACAGGGGATCAGCTTTCTTT. The chain recombines TRBV5-4 with TRBJ1-1, with 7 bases fitting TRBD1. The CDR3 spans 12 residues. V lost 0 bases, J lost 10 bases, and 3 bases stayed unmatched. Per germline, CDR1 SGHNT and CDR2 YYREEE (reference sequence).

As concerns this clonotype: A much larger clonotype is one base distant, so this may be a read error. This chain connects TRBV7-2 to TRBJ1-2, with 8 bases aligning to TRBD1. Germline V CDR1 and CDR2: SGHTA, FQGNSA. CDR3 length: 14 residues. V was clipped by 4 bases and J by 8 bases; unmatched bases: 9. The CDR3 protein is CASSSDRVLGGYTF. Written as DNA, the CDR3 is TGTGCCAGCAGCTCGGACAGGGTATTGGGGGGCTACACCTTC.

This clonotype was picked up a small number of times. This rearrangement joins TRBV5-1 to TRBJ2-5, with 9 bases that match TRBD2. CDR3 size: 16 residues. With 5 bases clipped from V and 1 base from J, the junction kept 9 bases outside the gene matches. CDR1 and CDR2 (germline): SGHRS, YFSETQ. CDR3 sequence reads: CASSWVASGTQETQYF. The CDR3 coding sequence is TGCGCCAGCAGTTGGGTGGCTAGCGGGACCCAAGAGACCCAGTACTTC.

Concerning this clonotype: A much larger clone lies a single base off, so this may be a read error. This chain connects TRBV7-8 to TRBJ1-5; no firm D call. Germline lookup yields CDR1 SGHVS and CDR2 FQNEAQ. This CDR3 region has 16 residues. CDR3 bases: TGTGCCAGCAGCTTAGCGAACAGTTATAGCAGTCAGCCCCAGCATTTT. Translating gives CASSLANSYSSQPQHF. Based on the CDR3 plus reference TRBV7-8 and TRBJ1-5, the full variable domain is GAGVSQSPRYKVAKRGQDVALRCDPISGHVSLFWYQQALGQGPEFLTYFQNEAQLDKSGLPSDRFFAERPEGSVSTLKIQRTQQEDSAVYLCASSLANSYSSQPQHFGDGTRLSIL.

As concerns this clonotype: This may be a read error, as it is one base from a much larger clone. The rearrangement links TRBV20-1 to TRBJ1-1; maybe TRBD1 (6 bases). The V end lost 6 bases, the J end lost 6 bases, and 11 bases lay between the germline ends. This CDR3 is built from 11 residues. Germline values: CDR1 DFQATT, CDR2 SNEGSKA (reference sequence). The CDR3 is CSAGAGAEAFF. Here the CDR3 DNA reads TGCAGTGCCGGGGCAGGGGCTGAAGCTTTCTTT.

This clonotype was detected many times. The chain uses TRBV7-8 and TRBJ1-1, with D perhaps TRBD1 (6 bases). The V end lost 1 base, the J end lost 3 bases, and 12 bases lay between the germline ends. The germline CDR1 and CDR2 sequences are SGHVS and FQNEAQ. The CDR3 has 15 residues. The chain's CDR3 is CASSLDGGLDTEAFF. The CDR3 nucleotides are TGTGCCAGCAGCTTAGATGGGGGGCTAGACACTGAAGCTTTCTTT.

Comment on this clonotype: This may be a read error: a much more frequent sequence differs by one nucleotide. V is TRBV25-1 and J is TRBJ1-3; TRBD1 is a possible D gene (5 bases). The CDR3 loop spans 15 amino acids. Germline V gene data show CDR1 as MGHDK and CDR2 as SYGVNS. V was clipped by 11 bases and J by 0 bases, with 17 bases between them. The CDR3 spells CARTPGGVSGNTIYF. CDR3 bases: TGTGCCCGCACCCCTGGGGGGGTCTCTGGAAACACCATATATTTT.

This clonotype was recorded a few times. The chain couples TRBV5-5 to TRBJ2-7; TRBD2 might be the D (6 bases). V gave up 2 bases and J gave up 7 bases, with 16 bases separating them. Germline lookup yields CDR1 SGHKS and CDR2 YYEKEE (reference sequence). The CDR3 length is 14 residues. CDR3 in amino acids: CASSFEVRTIEQYF. CDR3 sequence (DNA): TGTGCCAGCAGCTTCGAGGTCCGGACTATAGAGCAGTACTTC.

The chain uses TRBV10-3 and TRBJ1-5, with a tentative D call TRBD1 (6 bases). V was pared by 10 bases and J by 4 bases, with 17 bases between. This CDR3 has 14 residues. The germline gives CDR1 ENHRY, CDR2 SYGVKD. The CDR3 bases are TGTGCCAGCAGCTCAGGGGCCGGTAATCAGCCCCAGCATTTT. This sequence encodes CASSSGAGNQPQHF.

J is TRBJ2-3 and V is TRBV5-5; D unclear. The CDR3 runs 13 residues. Germline V gene data show CDR1 as SGHKS and CDR2 as YYEKEE (reference sequence). Trimming left V 2 bases short and J 4 bases short, with 8 bases between. CDR3 in amino acids: CASSFGSPDTQYF. The CDR3 nucleotides read TGTGCCAGCAGCTTCGGCTCGCCAGATACGCAGTATTTT.

This clonotype occurred a few times. V gene TRBV5-1 combines with J gene TRBJ1-1; TRBD1 might be the D (5 bases). CDR1 and CDR2 from the germline V gene are SGHRS and YFSETQ. The CDR3 runs to 13 residues. Trimming removed 7 bases from V and 1 base from J, with 11 bases in between. The CDR3 reads CASAGPPNTEAFF. The CDR3, as DNA: TGCGCCAGCGCGGGACCCCCGAACACTGAAGCTTTCTTT.

The chain recombines TRBV19 with TRBJ2-6, with TRBD1 as a possible D gene (6 bases). The germline gives CDR1 LNHDA, CDR2 SQIVND (reference sequence). The CDR3 contains 18 residues. Trimming took off 1 base at V and 0 bases at J, with 13 bases between the two ends. CDR3 loop: CASSIGGRQVSGANVLTF. For the CDR3, the DNA is TGTGCCAGTAGTATAGGGGGCCGACAGGTCTCTGGGGCCAACGTCCTGACTTTC.

V and J are TRBV15 and TRBJ1-5, with D unclear. There are 14 residues in the CDR3. V shed 0 bases and J shed 4 bases, with 7 bases lying between them. The germline CDR1 and CDR2 sequences are LNHNV and YYDKDF (reference sequence). CDR3 residues: CATSRDGKNQPQHF. The CDR3 DNA reads as TGTGCCACCAGCAGAGATGGGAAGAATCAGCCCCAGCATTTT.

The chain recombines TRBV14 with TRBJ1-2, with D hard to call. Germline lookup yields CDR1 SGHDN and CDR2 FVKESK. With 1 base removed from V and 7 bases from J, the gap between germline ends came to 10 bases. CDR3 length equals 13 residues. The CDR3 nucleotides are TGTGCCAGCAGCCAAGGCCCCCGGGCTGGCTACACCTTC. Encoded protein: CASSQGPRAGYTF. Filled out from reference TRBV14 and TRBJ1-2, the complete variable domain reads EAGVTQFPSHSVIEKGQTVTLRCDPISGHDNLYWYRRVMGKEIKFLLHFVKESKQDESGMPNNRFLAERTGGTYSTLKVQPAELEDSGVYFCASSQGPRAGYTFGSGTRLTVV.